This T cell receptor (beta chain) was retrieved from a study of PD-L1 blockade in urothelial cancer. Stated time point: peripheral blood 6 weeks after treatment start. Trimming stripped 3 bases from V and 5 bases from J, with 10 bases between. The germline V gene has CDR1 GTSNPN and CDR2 SVGIG (reference sequence). This CDR3 is built from 12 residues. Libraries were prepared by immunoSEQ multiplex PCR; TCRdb keeps only in-frame clonotypes and omits some of them. The profile shows approximately 120,000 clones, 86% of them singletons. Here the sequenced sample was PBMCs, taken around atezolizumab (anti-PD-L1) treatment. The chain recombines TRBV30 with TRBJ1-2, with D hard to call. The receptor comes from a man in his fifties with urothelial cancer. CDR3 sequence: CAWSPSHYGYTF. DNA of the CDR3: TGTGCCTGGAGCCCTAGCCATTATGGCTACACCTTC.